The clone carrying this T cell receptor (beta chain) occurred a few times. Its antigen is unknown. This record comes from a study of T cells after yellow fever vaccination. The overall study: Preparation of the low-cell-number fractions used SMART-Seq v4 Ultra Low Input.

In making TCR cDNA, 5'RACE template switching added a universal primer site and UMIs to it. TCRdb reanalysed the 5' RACE reads using MiXCR and keeps one entry per CDR3 protein. This table holds hundreds of thousands of distinct CDR3 sequences, 8.7% found once. Whole-study results and caveats: Most primary-vaccination clones reappeared after the booster (approximately 97% CD4, 75% to 90% CD8). Highly abundant clonotypes carried over from the bulk population could end up in FACS-sorted repertoires as contaminants.

The CDR3 sequence is 13 residues long. Germline V CDR1 and CDR2: SGHTA, FQGNSA. The junction had 4 bases not matched to a gene; V was cut back by 6 bases and J by 3 bases. The source was CD4+ T cells sorted from PBMCs, collected 5 days after the yellow fever booster vaccination. This TCR came from a man aged 18 to 30 who received the YFV17D yellow fever vaccine. The chain has TRBV7-2 and TRBJ1-2, with 7 bases aligning to TRBD1. CDR3 bases: TGTGCCAGCAGACGTACAGGGGACTATGGCTACACCTTC. As protein: CASRRTGDYGYTF.